Here is one T cell receptor beta chain with its context. This clone was detected a few times. The clone's antigen remains unknown. Base qualities are missing; no much larger clone stands one base away. This entry comes from a study of blood T cell repertoires in COVID-19 (dated by TCRdb to 2019 to 2021). At the level of the whole study: Samples from collaborators originated in the United States, Italy and Spain and spanned both the acute and convalescent phases of COVID-19. Nearly every sample came with metadata listing a de-identified subject ID, COVID-19 status, age in years and sex. The material from the prospective study consisted of cDNA or gDNA derived from T cells, B-cell-depleted T cells, or PBMCs. HLA class I and class II types, where available, came from metadata supplied by the sample provider rather than from assay-based typing. Samples were obtained from the ongoing ImmuneRACE study (first 160 participants) and from approximately 1,200 subjects provided by 6 global collaborators. A freely available public database, intended as a resource for researchers studying the immune response to SARS-CoV-2, is where the repertoires were released. The dataset comprised deeply sampled blood TCRbeta repertoires from subjects exposed to, actively infected with, or recovered from COVID-19.

The full study reports these points: Clinical and demographic metadata were provided uncurated, with the amount varying by source and participant.

TCRbeta CDR3 regions were amplified from genomic DNA using the immunoSEQ Assay, a bias-controlled multiplex PCR. Concerning the study's data processing: Nucleated cell counts per sample were estimated from amplification of reference gene primers within the assay. To quantify the absolute abundance of each unique TCRbeta CDR3 rearrangement, sequence reads were collapsed and filtered. For each sample, productive Simpson clonality was calculated by taking the square root of Simpson's diversity index across productive rearrangements. TCRdb provides this immuneACCESS table in a form limited to in-frame rearrangements. Some clones are lacking; in checked studies, under half of them reflect an unresolved V gene, and why the rest are absent is not known. V and J calls and clone size are copied from that table; D and trimming were computed from the DNA. Counted in this sample were 200,000 or so clones; around 85% of them appeared once. The top ten constitute approximately 5% of the sample.

Collaborating institutions collected whole blood in K2EDTA tubes following their own protocols. For TCRbeta analysis, collaborator samples were shipped as frozen whole blood, as isolated PBMCs, or as DNA extracted from either sample type. This receptor was identified in a human donor in a cohort sampled during active COVID-19. Sequenced: peripheral blood.

CDR3 protein: CASSTRTSLFTGELFF. The nucleotide sequence is given as TGTGCCAGCAGCACCCGGACTAGTCTCTTCACCGGGGAGCTGTTTTTT. The sequence is built from TRBV11-2 and TRBJ2-2; TRBD2 fits 7 bases in the junction. Via the germline V gene, CDR1 is SGHAT and CDR2 FQNNGV. From its cysteine to its phenylalanine, the CDR3 spans 16 amino acids. The only DNA kept is the CDR3, 48 bases in frame from the first base. Compared with germline, V lacks 5 bases and J lacks 4 bases; bases without a gene match: 10. The full variable domain, with segments outside the CDR3 supplied by the reference TRBV11-2 and TRBJ2-2 proteins, appears as EAGVAQSPRYKIIEKRQSVAFWCNPISGHATLYWYQQILGQGPKLLIQFQNNGVVDDSQLPKDRFSAERLKGVDSTLKIQPAKLEDSAVYLCASSTRTSLFTGELFFGEGSRLTVL.